The 6 T cell receptor beta chains in this list originate from one sample, sequenced in a study of CD8 T cells in Susac syndrome. RNA was extracted with the RNeasy kit, and a quantity of roughly 0.5 to 1 ug was reverse transcribed using random hexamers. One entry per CDR3 protein results from TCRdb running MiXCR on the immunoSEQ multiplex PCR reads. The table lists about 190,000 distinct CDR3 sequences, 90% to 95% of them singletons. Sample: CD4+ T cells from PBMCs. Source of these receptors: a human donor in good health.

V usage is TRBV7-9 and J usage is TRBJ1-2, with D hard to call. Germline V lookup: CDR1 SEHNR, CDR2 FQNEAQ (reference sequence). This CDR3 comprises 11 residues. In nucleotides, the CDR3 is TGTGCAAGCGCTAGAGGTAGCGGCTACACCTTC. Translating it yields CASARGSGYTF.

The chain couples TRBV20-1 to TRBJ2-1; D perhaps matches TRBD2 (6 bases). Germline CDR1 is DFQATT and CDR2 is SNEGSKA (reference sequence). The CDR3 is 15 amino acids. V was clipped by 6 bases and J by 1 base, with 16 bases between them. The CDR3 reads CSAERVAGSYNEQFF. Here the CDR3 DNA reads TGCAGTGCGGAGCGGGTGGCGGGATCCTACAATGAGCAGTTCTTC.

The CDR3: CASSVREGVDIQYF. The CDR3 DNA follows: TGTGCCAGCAGTGTGAGGGAGGGAGTGGACATTCAGTACTTC. The V gene is TRBV6-4, the J gene TRBJ2-4; TRBD2 aligns across 7 bases. The CDR3 loop spans 14 amino acids. CDR1 MRHNA and CDR2 SNTAGT come from the germline V gene. V trimming: 4 bases; J trimming: 8 bases; junction bases outside the gene matches: 8.

The chain links TRBV20-1 to TRBJ1-1; a weak D match, TRBD1 (5 bases). Per the germline V gene, CDR1 is DFQATT and CDR2 is SNEGSKA (reference sequence). V was trimmed by 1 base and J by 4 bases, leaving 28 bases between them. The CDR3 spans 19 residues. The CDR3 reads CSARAQQTGTRLRGTEAFF. CDR3 in DNA: TGCAGTGCTAGAGCGCAACAGACCGGGACCAGGCTACGGGGCACTGAAGCTTTCTTT.

CDR3 DNA: TGTGCCTGGAGTTTCAACAGGGATTCAAGGGACTACACCTTC. Protein product: CAWSFNRDSRDYTF. This chain connects TRBV30 to TRBJ1-2, with a tentative D call TRBD1 (6 bases). Looked up from germline, CDR1 is GTSNPN and CDR2 is SVGIG (reference sequence). The CDR3 covers 14 residues. V lost 2 bases to trimming and J lost 10 bases, with 20 bases between them.

V and J are TRBV29-1 and TRBJ1-4; no reliable D call. Germline V CDR1 and CDR2: SQVTM, ANQGSEA. Trimming removed 8 bases at V and 6 bases at J, with 10 bases between. This CDR3 is 11 amino acids long. CDR3 nucleotides: TGCAGCCTAATCTCGGATGAAAAACTGTTTTTT. Translation gives CSLISDEKLFF.